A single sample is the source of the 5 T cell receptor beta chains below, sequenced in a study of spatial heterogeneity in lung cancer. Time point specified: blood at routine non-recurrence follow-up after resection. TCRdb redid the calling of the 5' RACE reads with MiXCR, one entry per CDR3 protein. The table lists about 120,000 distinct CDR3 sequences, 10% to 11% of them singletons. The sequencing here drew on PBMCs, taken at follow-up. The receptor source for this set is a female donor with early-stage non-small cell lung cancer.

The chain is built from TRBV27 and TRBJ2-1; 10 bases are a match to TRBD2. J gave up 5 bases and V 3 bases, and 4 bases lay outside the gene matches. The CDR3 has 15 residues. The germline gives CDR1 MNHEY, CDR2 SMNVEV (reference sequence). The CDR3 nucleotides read TGTGCCAGCAGTTTTGGGACTAGCGCTGACAATGAGCAGTTCTTC. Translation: CASSFGTSADNEQFF.

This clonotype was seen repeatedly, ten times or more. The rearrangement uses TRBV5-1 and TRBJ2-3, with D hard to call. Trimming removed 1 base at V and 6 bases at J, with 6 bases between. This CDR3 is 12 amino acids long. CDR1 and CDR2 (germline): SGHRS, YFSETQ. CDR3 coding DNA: TGCGCCAGCAGCTTGTTGGGGGATACGCAGTATTTT. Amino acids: CASSLLGDTQYF.

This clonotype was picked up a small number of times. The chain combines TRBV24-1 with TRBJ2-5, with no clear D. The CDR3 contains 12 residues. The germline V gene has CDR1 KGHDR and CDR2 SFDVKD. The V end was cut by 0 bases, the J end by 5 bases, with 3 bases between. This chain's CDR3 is CATSDLEETQYF. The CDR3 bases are TGTGCCACCAGTGATTTGGAGGAGACCCAGTACTTC.

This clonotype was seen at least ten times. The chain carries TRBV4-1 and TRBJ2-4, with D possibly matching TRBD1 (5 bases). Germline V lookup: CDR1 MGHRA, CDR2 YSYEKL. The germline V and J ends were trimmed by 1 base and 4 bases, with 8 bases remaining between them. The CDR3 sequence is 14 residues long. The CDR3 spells CASSQATEKNIQYF. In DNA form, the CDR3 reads TGCGCCAGCAGCCAAGCGACAGAAAAAAACATTCAGTACTTC.

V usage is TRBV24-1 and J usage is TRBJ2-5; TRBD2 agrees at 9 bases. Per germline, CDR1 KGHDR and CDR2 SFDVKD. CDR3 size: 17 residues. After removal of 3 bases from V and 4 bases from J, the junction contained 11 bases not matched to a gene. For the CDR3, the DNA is TGTGCCACCAGTGATCTCGGCGGGCTAGCGGGATTAGAGACCCAGTACTTC. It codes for CATSDLGGLAGLETQYF.